The 27 T cell receptor beta chains below all came from one sample that was sequenced in a study of T-cell reconstitution after alpha-beta-depleted transplantation in children. Preparing the TCRbeta library involved the use of unique molecular identifiers. From the PCR reads, TCRdb called clonotypes with MiXCR, one entry per CDR3 protein. The sample has 580,000 or so distinct CDR3 sequences, under 25% seen once; the top ten hold around an eighth. Sequencing was performed on PBMCs, mostly from graft donor cells, taken 360 days after TCRalphabeta/CD19-depleted stem cell transplant. Source of these receptors: a boy under three years old who had a stem cell transplant for acute myeloid leukemia, so the T cells may come from the graft donor.

This clonotype was found a few times. V usage is TRBV6-1 and J usage is TRBJ2-7; TRBD1 matches 8 bases. The trim removed 7 bases at V and 3 bases at J, leaving 5 bases unmatched. The CDR3 consists of 13 residues. CDR1 MNHNS and CDR2 SASEGT come from the germline V gene. CDR3 sequence (DNA): TGTGCCAGCAAGGAGACAGGGGTCTACGAGCAGTACTTC. Protein: CASKETGVYEQYF.

CDR3 in DNA: TGCAGTGCTAGAGTCCCAGGGAGGGGAATGAACACTGAAGCTTTCTTT. As protein: CSARVPGRGMNTEAFF. The rearrangement joins TRBV20-1 to TRBJ1-1, with D perhaps TRBD1 (5 bases). This CDR3 is built from 16 residues. The V gene lost 1 base and the J gene lost 0 bases, with 15 bases spanning the gap. Germline lookup yields CDR1 DFQATT and CDR2 SNEGSKA (reference sequence).

In this sample, this clonotype turned up many times. V and J are TRBV7-2 and TRBJ1-1, with D unclear. Germline CDR1 is SGHTA and CDR2 is FQGNSA. Deletions cut 0 bases from V and 2 bases from J, with 16 bases between. The CDR3 runs 17 residues. The CDR3 here is CASSLAPWTRLNTEAFF. The CDR3 coding sequence is TGTGCCAGCAGCTTAGCCCCTTGGACCCGACTTAACACTGAAGCTTTCTTT.

This chain uses TRBV29-1 with TRBJ2-2; D tentatively fits TRBD1 or TRBD2 (6 bases each). The V and J ends lost 1 base and 4 bases respectively, with 13 bases between them. The CDR3 loop spans 15 amino acids. Germline V gene lookup returns CDR1 SQVTM and CDR2 ANQGSEA. CDR3 sequence: CSVEGGGLSTGELFF. CDR3 DNA sequence: TGCAGCGTTGAAGGAGGGGGGCTAAGCACCGGGGAGCTGTTTTTT.

Ten or more counts support this clonotype. This chain links TRBV4-1 with TRBJ2-3; 7 bases line up with TRBD2. The CDR3 is 14 amino acids. Germline loops: CDR1 MGHRA, CDR2 YSYEKL. Germline trimming cut 1 base from V and 6 bases from J; bases unmatched to any gene: 4. The CDR3 region has the DNA TGCGCCAGCAGCCAAGTCAGCGGGGCGGATACGCAGTATTTT. Protein: CASSQVSGADTQYF.

Only a few counts were recorded for this clonotype. This chain uses TRBV6-2 or TRBV6-3 with TRBJ2-7, with 12 bases fitting TRBD2. The germline V gene encodes CDR1 MNHEY and CDR2 SVGEGT. The CDR3 is 19 residues long. Trimming took 2 bases from V and 4 from J; bases not matched to a gene: 15. The CDR3 DNA reads TGTGCCAGCAGTTACAACTTCGGACTAGCGGGAACCCTTCCTTACGAGCAGTACTTC. Translation: CASSYNFGLAGTLPYEQYF.

This clonotype was observed a few times. V gene TRBV20-1 combines with J gene TRBJ1-5; D is unresolved. The CDR3 sequence is 14 residues long. V shed 6 bases and J shed 4 bases, with 16 bases lying between them. Germline CDR1 and CDR2: DFQATT and SNEGSKA (reference sequence). The CDR3 nucleotides are TGCAGTGCAAAAAACCGGTTAGAAAATCAGCCCCAGCATTTT. Its translation is CSAKNRLENQPQHF.

About this clonotype: Possible read error: a much larger clone is one base away. The rearrangement links TRBV24-1 to TRBJ2-5; the D is unclear. Germline lookup yields CDR1 KGHDR and CDR2 SFDVKD. The CDR3 is made up of 12 amino acids. The germline V and J ends were trimmed by 0 bases and 3 bases, with 1 base remaining between them. In DNA, the CDR3 is TGTGCCACCAGTGATTTGAAAGAGACCCAGTACTTC. Protein sequence: CATSDLKETQYF.

This clonotype was recorded at least ten times. V and J are TRBV12-3 or TRBV12-4 and TRBJ2-5; no reliable D call. The length of the CDR3 is 14 residues. Trimming took off 3 bases at V and 1 base at J, with 9 bases between the two ends. The CDR3 DNA follows: TGTGCCAGCAGTTTTTTACGGAGCCAAGAGACCCAGTACTTC. Its translation is CASSFLRSQETQYF.

This clonotype has just a few counts. The chain links TRBV20-1 to TRBJ2-7, with D unresolved. V lost 0 bases to trimming and J lost 2 bases, with 11 bases between them. Germline lookup yields CDR1 DFQATT and CDR2 SNEGSKA (reference sequence). The CDR3 length is 14 residues. CDR3 sequence (DNA): TGCAGTGCTAGAGATGTGCGTGTCCCCTACGAGCAGTACTTC. It encodes CSARDVRVPYEQYF.

Ten or more counts support this clonotype. The chain has TRBV12-3 or TRBV12-4 and TRBJ2-3; no clear D gene. The V gene lost 6 bases and the J gene lost 2 bases, with 9 bases spanning the gap. The length of the CDR3 is 13 residues. CDR3 in amino acids: CASRPIVTDTQYF. CDR3 DNA: TGTGCCAGCAGGCCGATAGTCACAGATACGCAGTATTTT.

This chain connects TRBV5-6 to TRBJ2-3; 8 bases line up with TRBD1. The CDR3 is 14 residues long. Germline CDR1 is SGHDT and CDR2 is YYEEEE. Unmatched junction bases numbered 4, after V lost 5 bases and J lost 2 bases. The CDR3 loop reads CASRDRDHTDTQYF. The CDR3 DNA follows: TGTGCCAGCAGGGACAGGGATCACACAGATACGCAGTATTTT.

There are a few counts of this clonotype. The chain carries TRBV7-8 and TRBJ2-5; TRBD1 matches at 9 bases. Germline V lookup: CDR1 SGHVS, CDR2 FQNEAQ. This CDR3 has 16 residues. The junction had 8 bases not matched to a gene; V was cut back by 1 base and J by 5 bases. The CDR3 loop is CASSLGDRGIRETQYF. The CDR3 nucleotides read TGTGCCAGCAGCTTAGGCGACAGGGGGATCAGGGAGACCCAGTACTTC.

V is TRBV6-1 and J is TRBJ1-1; D possibly corresponds to TRBD1 (5 bases). CDR3 length: 14 residues. Germline CDR1 MNHNS, CDR2 SASEGT. Deletions cut 7 bases from V and 3 bases from J, with 15 bases between. The CDR3 DNA reads as TGTGCCAGCAAGACGGAGAGAGGGGACACTGAAGCTTTCTTT. Its translation is CASKTERGDTEAFF.

This clonotype was counted between two and nine times. A much larger clone differs from this one at a single base, so this may be a read error. This chain joins TRBV9 and TRBJ2-1, with D hard to call. Trimming removed 4 bases at V and 4 bases at J, with 9 bases between. The CDR3 extends over 13 amino acids. Per germline, CDR1 SGDLS and CDR2 YYNGEE. The CDR3 nucleotides are TGTGCCAGCAGCACCGACAATTACAATGAGCAGTTCTTC. Translating it yields CASSTDNYNEQFF.

This clonotype was seen ten or more times. The chain joins TRBV20-1 to TRBJ1-4; D remains unclear. There are 12 residues in the CDR3. The ends were cut back, 6 bases at V and 8 bases at J, with 13 bases in the middle. In germline, CDR1 is DFQATT, CDR2 SNEGSKA (reference sequence). CDR3 sequence reads: CSAAKDGEKLFF. CDR3 sequence (DNA): TGCAGTGCGGCAAAAGATGGAGAAAAACTGTTTTTT.

The rearrangement joins TRBV27 to TRBJ2-1; 13 bases fit TRBD2. The CDR3 totals 16 residues. Germline values: CDR1 MNHEY, CDR2 SMNVEV (reference sequence). V shed 3 bases, J shed 6 bases, and the junction held 5 bases outside the gene matches. The CDR3 DNA sequence: TGTGCCAGCAGTTTCACTGGACTAGCGGGGGTCAATGAGCAGTTCTTC. It translates to CASSFTGLAGVNEQFF.

The rearrangement uses TRBV6-1 and TRBJ2-1, with 7 bases identical to TRBD2. Trimming took 0 bases from V and 3 from J; bases not matched to a gene: 8. This CDR3 comprises 17 residues. CDR1 and CDR2 (germline): MNHNS, SASEGT. DNA for the CDR3: TGTGCCAGCAGTGAAGCGCTTCGGCGGGGGAACTACAATGAGCAGTTCTTC. Its protein product is CASSEALRRGNYNEQFF.

The chain carries TRBV6-1 and TRBJ2-2, with 8 bases fitting TRBD2. This CDR3 is 15 amino acids long. Germline assignment: CDR1 MNHNS and CDR2 SASEGT. V lost 5 bases, J lost 1 base, and 3 bases stayed unmatched. The CDR3 nucleotides are TGTGCCAGCAGTATGCTAGCGGGGAACACCGGGGAGCTGTTTTTT. It yields the protein CASSMLAGNTGELFF.

This clonotype has a count of ten or more. V and J are TRBV24-1 and TRBJ2-7, with a weak D call TRBD1 (5 bases). In germline, CDR1 is KGHDR, CDR2 SFDVKD. V was cut by 2 bases and J by 1 base, with 11 bases left in between. The CDR3 consists of 15 residues. Written as DNA, the CDR3 is TGTGCCACCAGTGATTCCAGTAGGGGATCCTACGAGCAGTACTTC. As protein: CATSDSSRGSYEQYF.

There are many counts of this clonotype. The chain has TRBV7-3 and TRBJ2-2; D not certain. The CDR3 sequence is 13 residues long. From germline, CDR1 is SGHTA and CDR2 FQGTGA. The V end was cut by 1 base, the J end by 4 bases, with 4 bases between. The CDR3 sequence is CASSLRRTGELFF. The DNA for the CDR3 is TGTGCCAGCAGCTTAAGGCGCACCGGGGAGCTGTTTTTT.

A few counts support this clonotype. The rearrangement uses TRBV20-1 and TRBJ2-1, with TRBD2 matching over 8 bases. The CDR3 runs to 14 residues. Trimming took 4 bases from V and 5 from J; bases not matched to a gene: 7. Per the germline V gene, CDR1 is DFQATT and CDR2 is SNEGSKA (reference sequence). CDR3 amino acids: CSATERGRNNEQFF. The CDR3 coding sequence is TGCAGTGCTACCGAGCGGGGGAGGAACAATGAGCAGTTCTTC.

The genes are TRBV7-2 and TRBJ2-4; 12 bases fit TRBD2. This CDR3 comprises 14 residues. Per the germline V gene, CDR1 is SGHTA and CDR2 is FQGNSA. The ends lost 4 bases at V and 8 bases at J; junction bases unmatched: 3. In DNA, the CDR3 is TGTGCCAGCAGCTCACTAGCGGGGGGTGACATTCAGTACTTC. It yields the protein CASSSLAGGDIQYF.

The CDR3 is CATSRDQGAGSTEAFF. CDR3 coding DNA: TGTGCCACCAGCAGAGATCAGGGGGCGGGGAGCACTGAAGCTTTCTTT. The chain has TRBV15 and TRBJ1-1; 8 bases match TRBD1. Germline V CDR1 and CDR2: LNHNV, YYDKDF (reference sequence). This CDR3 comprises 16 residues. The ends lost 0 bases at V and 4 bases at J; junction bases unmatched: 7.

The table lists this clonotype with many counts. The genes are TRBV5-1 and TRBJ2-1; 7 bases align to TRBD1. The ends lost 5 bases at V and 6 bases at J; junction bases unmatched: 11. Germline V gene sequence: CDR1 SGHRS, CDR2 YFSETQ. The CDR3 contains 15 residues. The CDR3 reads CASSPTGARGNEQFF. CDR3 DNA: TGCGCCAGCAGTCCAACAGGGGCCCGGGGCAATGAGCAGTTCTTC. The variable domain in full, completed from reference TRBV5-1 and TRBJ2-1, reads KAGVTQTPRYLIKTRGQQVTLSCSPISGHRSVSWYQQTPGQGLQFLFEYFSETQRNKGNFPGRFSGRQFSNSRSEMNVSTLELGDSALYLCASSPTGARGNEQFFGPGTRLTVL.

The chain has TRBV5-1 and TRBJ1-1, with D maybe TRBD1 (6 bases). Germline V lookup: CDR1 SGHRS, CDR2 YFSETQ. The CDR3 covers 15 residues. V lost 0 bases, J lost 3 bases, and 12 bases lay in between. The DNA for the CDR3 is TGCGCCAGCAGCTTGGTAACAGGGAGCCACACTGAAGCTTTCTTT. Translated: CASSLVTGSHTEAFF.

The chain couples TRBV28 to TRBJ2-3; weak D call: TRBD1 (6 bases). Germline V gene lookup returns CDR1 MDHEN and CDR2 SYDVKM. This CDR3 has 15 amino acids. Trimming removed 6 bases from V and 6 bases from J, with 19 bases in between. CDR3 nucleotide sequence: TGTGCCAGCAGCCTCCCACAGGGCGGTACGGATACGCAGTATTTT. Its protein is CASSLPQGGTDTQYF.